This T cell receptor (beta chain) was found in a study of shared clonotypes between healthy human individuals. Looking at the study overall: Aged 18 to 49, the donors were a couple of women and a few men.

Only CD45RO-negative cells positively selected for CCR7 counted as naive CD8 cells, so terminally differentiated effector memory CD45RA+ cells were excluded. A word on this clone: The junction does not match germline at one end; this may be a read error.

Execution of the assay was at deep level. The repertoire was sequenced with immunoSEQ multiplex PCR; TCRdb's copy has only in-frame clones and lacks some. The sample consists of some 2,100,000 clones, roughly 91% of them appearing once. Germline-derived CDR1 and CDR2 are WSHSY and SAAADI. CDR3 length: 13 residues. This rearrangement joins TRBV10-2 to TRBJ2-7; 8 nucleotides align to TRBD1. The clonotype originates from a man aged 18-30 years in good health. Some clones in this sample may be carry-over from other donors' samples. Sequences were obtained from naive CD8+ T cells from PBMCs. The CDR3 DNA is TGCGCCAGCCGTGACAGGGGAAAGAGCGAGCAGTACTTC. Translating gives CASRDRGKSEQYF.